The 19 T cell receptor beta chains given below trace back to one sample, sequenced in a study of cytomegalovirus exposure and HLA in healthy donors (dated by TCRdb to about 2017). Library prep was done by the immunoSEQ multiplex PCR assay. The multiplex PCR relied on a mix of 60 forward primers for TCR Vbeta segments and 13 reverse primers for TCR Jbeta segments. In TCRdb, the immuneACCESS table is reduced to in-frame sequences with V and J assigned. These tables do not hold every clone; where another copy was compared, an unresolved V gene accounts for under half, and the others remain unexplained. The sample table includes more than 200,000 clones. The top ten clonotypes cover under 1% of the sample. Material: PBMCs. The receptors shown here come from a woman in her twenties or thirties in good health and CMV-seropositive.

The chain joins TRBV2 to TRBJ1-3; 9 nucleotides agree with TRBD1. CDR3 length: 15 residues. The junction had 7 bases not matched to a gene; V was cut back by 6 bases and J by 4 bases. Germline lookup yields CDR1 SNHLY and CDR2 FYNNEI. The CDR3 protein is CASSHRTGEGNTIYF. The CDR3 nucleotides are TGTGCCAGCAGCCACAGGACAGGGGAAGGAAACACCATATATTTT.

V is TRBV5-6 and J is TRBJ1-2; 8 bases match TRBD1. This CDR3 region has 15 residues. The germline V gene has CDR1 SGHDT and CDR2 YYEEEE. Trimming took 0 bases from V and 4 from J; bases not matched to a gene: 5. In DNA, the CDR3 is TGTGCCAGCAGCTTGGTCAGGGGGCTAGTCTATGGCTACACCTTC. This gives the protein CASSLVRGLVYGYTF. Looking up the rest from reference TRBV5-6 and TRBJ1-2 gives the full variable domain: DAGVTQSPTHLIKTRGQQVTLRCSPKSGHDTVSWYQQALGQGPQFIFQYYEEEERQRGNFPDRFSGHQFPNYSSELNVNALLLGDSALYLCASSLVRGLVYGYTFGSGTRLTVV.

The chain has TRBV18 and TRBJ2-5; TRBD1 is a possible D gene (6 bases). Germline CDR1 reads KGHSH; CDR2 reads LQKENI. The CDR3 contains 15 residues. With 1 base removed from V and 4 bases from J, the gap between germline ends came to 13 bases. CDR3 region: CASSPLGDTGETQYF. The CDR3, as DNA: TGTGCCAGCTCACCACTGGGGGACACCGGAGAGACCCAGTACTTC.

V usage is TRBV5-1 and J usage is TRBJ1-1; tentatively, D is TRBD1 (5 bases). Germline V gene sequence: CDR1 SGHRS, CDR2 YFSETQ. The CDR3 consists of 14 residues. V was trimmed by 8 bases and J by 1 base, leaving 15 bases between them. As DNA, the CDR3 is TGCGCCAGTAAGGACGGAGGGGCGAACACTGAAGCTTTCTTT. This codes for CASKDGGANTEAFF.

V gene TRBV4-1 combines with J gene TRBJ2-2, with 8 nucleotides matching TRBD1. Unmatched junction bases numbered 4, after V lost 0 bases and J lost 4 bases. CDR3 length: 16 amino acids. The germline V gene has CDR1 MGHRA and CDR2 YSYEKL. In DNA, the CDR3 is TGCGCCAGCAGCCAAGATTTTGACAGGGGCACCGGGGAGCTGTTTTTT. It is translated as CASSQDFDRGTGELFF.

The J gene is TRBJ1-2, the V gene TRBV28, with D perhaps TRBD1 (5 bases). The CDR3 contains 14 residues. Germline V lookup: CDR1 MDHEN, CDR2 SYDVKM. V was pared by 5 bases and J by 3 bases, with 13 bases between. CDR3 region: CASSLQGYDYGYTF. CDR3 coding DNA: TGTGCCAGCAGTCTCCAGGGTTATGACTATGGCTACACCTTC.

The chain links TRBV7-9 to TRBJ2-7; 8 bases are shared with TRBD2. CDR1 is SEHNR, CDR2 FQNEAQ, per germline (reference sequence). V was clipped by 4 bases and J by 8 bases; unmatched bases: 10. CDR3 length: 14 amino acids. CDR3 loop: CASSSGLVGGKQYF. The DNA for the CDR3 is TGTGCCAGCAGCTCGGGACTAGTCGGGGGGAAGCAGTACTTC. Using reference TRBV7-9 and TRBJ2-7 for the parts outside the CDR3, the full variable domain is DTGVSQNPRHKITKRGQNVTFRCDPISEHNRLYWYRQTLGQGPEFLTYFQNEAQLEKSRLLSDRFSAERPKGSFSTLEIQRTEQGDSAMYLCASSSGLVGGKQYFGPGTRLTVT.

The rearrangement joins TRBV28 to TRBJ2-7; the D gene is possibly TRBD1 (5 bases). Trimming took 10 bases from V and 0 from J, leaving 19 bases between them. The CDR3 extends over 15 amino acids. Germline V gene lookup returns CDR1 MDHEN and CDR2 SYDVKM. The CDR3 loop is CAIRQQEISSYEQYF. CDR3 in DNA: TGTGCCATCCGACAGCAAGAAATTTCCTCCTACGAGCAGTACTTC.

The chain couples TRBV10-2 to TRBJ1-5; 8 nucleotides align to TRBD1. The CDR3 loop spans 14 amino acids. Germline V gene sequence: CDR1 WSHSY, CDR2 SAAADI. V shed 5 bases, J shed 3 bases, and the junction held 3 bases outside the gene matches. The DNA of the CDR3 is TGCGCCAGCAGTCGGACAGGGCTCAATCAGCCCCAGCATTTT. Translating gives CASSRTGLNQPQHF.

The gene calls are TRBV29-1 and TRBJ1-1; tentative D call: TRBD1 (5 bases). V lost 5 bases and J lost 6, with 16 bases in between. Germline CDR1 SQVTM, CDR2 ANQGSEA. The length of the CDR3 is 13 residues. CDR3 in amino acids: CSVLPRAAPEAFF. In nucleotides, the CDR3 is TGCAGCGTTCTTCCCAGGGCAGCGCCTGAAGCTTTCTTT.

The V and J genes are TRBV7-9 and TRBJ1-1; 7 nucleotides agree with TRBD1. V gave up 3 bases and J gave up 3 bases; unmatched junction bases: 4. Germline V CDR1 and CDR2: SEHNR, FQNEAQ (reference sequence). The CDR3 covers 14 residues. The DNA for the CDR3 is TGTGCCAGCAGCTTTCGACAGGGAGACACTGAAGCTTTCTTT. Its translation is CASSFRQGDTEAFF.

V usage is TRBV18 and J usage is TRBJ2-2, with D perhaps TRBD1 (6 bases). This CDR3 is built from 18 residues. Trimming pared 0 bases from V and 0 bases from J, leaving 14 bases between. In germline, CDR1 is KGHSH, CDR2 LQKENI. The CDR3 DNA is TGTGCCAGCTCACCACCGGGGGCCTTAACTACGAACACCGGGGAGCTGTTTTTT. Amino acid sequence: CASSPPGALTTNTGELFF.

The chain couples TRBV5-4 to TRBJ2-7, with D tentatively TRBD2 (7 bases). V gave up 2 bases and J gave up 2 bases, with 11 bases separating them. The CDR3 covers 14 residues. Germline-derived CDR1 and CDR2 are SGHNT and YYREEE (reference sequence). Written as DNA, the CDR3 is TGTGCCAGCAGCTTTGGGGGGGGCACCTACGAGCAGTACTTC. Amino acids: CASSFGGGTYEQYF.

The CDR3: CASSPGMLTEAFF. The CDR3 DNA reads as TGTGCCAGCAGCCCGGGAATGTTGACTGAAGCTTTCTTT. The V call is TRBV11-2, the J call TRBJ1-1; D gene ambiguous. Trimming cost V 5 bases and J 5 bases, with 12 bases left between them. The germline V gene has CDR1 SGHAT and CDR2 FQNNGV. The CDR3 is made up of 13 amino acids.

The chain links TRBV7-2 to TRBJ1-6; D is possibly TRBD1 (6 bases). Trimming removed 3 bases at V and 7 bases at J, with 16 bases between. The CDR3 consists of 16 residues. Germline CDR1 SGHTA, CDR2 FQGNSA. CDR3 protein: CASSFSGTSGNSPLHF. The DNA of the CDR3 is TGTGCCAGCAGCTTTTCCGGGACATCGGGGAATTCACCCCTCCACTTT.

The chain employs TRBV28 and TRBJ2-7, with 10 bases aligning to TRBD1. CDR3 length: 14 residues. With V trimmed by 5 bases and J by 6 bases, 7 bases remained unmatched. Germline V gene data show CDR1 as MDHEN and CDR2 as SYDVKM. For the CDR3, the DNA is TGTGCCAGCAGTAACGGGGGACAGGGGAGCGAGCAGTACTTC. It specifies CASSNGGQGSEQYF.

The chain links TRBV28 to TRBJ2-2, with D maybe TRBD2 (6 bases). Looked up from germline, CDR1 is MDHEN and CDR2 is SYDVKM. Trimming removed 8 bases from V and 2 bases from J, with 15 bases in between. The CDR3 runs 15 residues. CDR3 nucleotide sequence: TGTGCCAGCTGGGTTGGGGGGAGTAACACCGGGGAGCTGTTTTTT. It is translated as CASWVGGSNTGELFF.

As concerns this clone: This specimen includes other DNA sequences encoding the same CDR3. This chain links TRBV5-1 with TRBJ2-5; maybe TRBD2 (5 bases). This CDR3 spans 13 amino acids. The germline V gene encodes CDR1 SGHRS and CDR2 YFSETQ. Trimming took 4 bases from V and 1 from J, leaving 8 bases between them. CDR3: CASSPGSQETQYF. The CDR3 nucleotides are TGCGCCAGCAGCCCGGGGTCCCAAGAGACCCAGTACTTC.

This chain uses TRBV6-5 with TRBJ2-7, with 9 bases that match TRBD2. The CDR3 spans 15 residues. Looked up from germline, CDR1 is MNHEY and CDR2 is SVGAGI. J gave up 2 bases and V 4 bases, and 6 bases lay outside the gene matches. Here the CDR3 DNA reads TGTGCCAGCAGTTCGGGACTAGCCTCGGCCTACGAGCAGTACTTC. This encodes CASSSGLASAYEQYF.